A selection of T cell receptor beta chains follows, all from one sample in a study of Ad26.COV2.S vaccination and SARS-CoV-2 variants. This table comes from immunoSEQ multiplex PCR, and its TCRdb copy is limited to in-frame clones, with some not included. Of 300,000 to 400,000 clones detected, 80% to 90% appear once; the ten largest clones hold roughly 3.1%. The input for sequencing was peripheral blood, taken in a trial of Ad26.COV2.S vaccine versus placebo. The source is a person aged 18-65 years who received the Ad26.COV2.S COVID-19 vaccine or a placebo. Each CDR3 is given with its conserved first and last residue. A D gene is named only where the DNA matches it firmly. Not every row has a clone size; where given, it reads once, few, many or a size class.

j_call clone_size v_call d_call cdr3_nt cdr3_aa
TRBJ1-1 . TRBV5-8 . TGTGCCAGCAGCCTGGGCGCGGGGCCGGGAAAAGCTTTCTTT CASSLGAGPGKAFF
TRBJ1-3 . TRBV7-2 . TGTGCCAGCAGCCCCGGGACCGTTGGAAACACCATATATTTT CASSPGTVGNTIYF
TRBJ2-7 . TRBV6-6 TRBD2 TGTGCCAGCAGTTACTCCGGGGGGTCCTACGAGCAGTACTTC CASSYSGGSYEQYF
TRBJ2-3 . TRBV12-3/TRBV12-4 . TGTGCCAGCACCAGAACAGATACGCAGTATTTT CASTRTDTQYF
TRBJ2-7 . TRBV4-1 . TGCGCCAGCAGCCAAGCCGGCCCAGGGCGAAGGTACGAGCAGTACTTC CASSQAGPGRRYEQYF
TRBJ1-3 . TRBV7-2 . TGTGCCAGCAGCTACACAGGGATCTCTGGAAACACCATATATTTT CASSYTGISGNTIYF
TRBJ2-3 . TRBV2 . TGTGCCAGCAGTGAAGAGACAGAAAATACGCAGTATTTT CASSEETENTQYF
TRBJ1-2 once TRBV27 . TGTGCCAGCAGTTTAATGGGCGGATTCGGGTATGGCTACACCTTC CASSLMGGFGYGYTF
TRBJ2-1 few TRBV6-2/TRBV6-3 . TGTGCCAGCAGTTACTGGACTACCTACAATGAGCAGTTCTTC CASSYWTTYNEQFF
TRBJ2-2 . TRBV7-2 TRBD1 TGTGCCAGCAGCTTAGAAGAACAGGGGGGATTCGGCGGGGAGCTGTTTTTT CASSLEEQGGFGGELFF
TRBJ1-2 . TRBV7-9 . TGTGCCAGCAGCTCCATCCCGGGGTCCGATGGCTACACCTTC CASSSIPGSDGYTF
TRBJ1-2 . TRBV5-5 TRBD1 TGTGCCAGCAGCTGGGGACAGGGGAACTATGGCTACACCTTC CASSWGQGNYGYTF
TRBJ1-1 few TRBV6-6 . TGTGCCACCCTTTTGACGGTGAACACTGAAGCTTTCTTT CATLLTVNTEAFF
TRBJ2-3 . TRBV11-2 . TGTGCCAGCAGCTTAGCGAGAGGGATGGGGCCAGATACGCAGTATTTT CASSLARGMGPDTQYF
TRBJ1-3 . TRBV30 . TGTGCCTCGGAGAGGCCGATTGGAAACACCATATATTTT CASERPIGNTIYF
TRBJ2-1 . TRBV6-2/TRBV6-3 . TGTGCCAGCAGCCCCTCAGGGCGGTCCTACAATGAGCAGTTCTTC CASSPSGRSYNEQFF
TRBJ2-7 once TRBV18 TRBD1 TGTGCCAGCTCACCCCGGACAGGGGACTACGAGCAGTACTTC CASSPRTGDYEQYF
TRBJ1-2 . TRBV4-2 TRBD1 TGTGCCAGCAGCCAAGAGGGACAGACCTACTATGGCTACACCTTC CASSQEGQTYYGYTF
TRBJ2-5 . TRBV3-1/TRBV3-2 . TGTGCCAGCAGCCAAGTTGCGTGGGAGACCCAGTACTTC CASSQVAWETQYF
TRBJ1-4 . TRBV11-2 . TGTGCCAGCAGCCAAGAAGCTGGTTTGGGTGAAAAACTGTTTTTT CASSQEAGLGEKLFF
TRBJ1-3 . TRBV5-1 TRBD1 TGCGCCAGCAGCTGGACCGGGGACAGGGATGCTGGAAACACCATATATTTT CASSWTGDRDAGNTIYF
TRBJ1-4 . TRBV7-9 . TGTGCCAGCAGCTTCGGTCATTTCGAAAAACTGTTTTTT CASSFGHFEKLFF
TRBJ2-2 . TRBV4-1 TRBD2 TGCGCCAGCAGCCAAGCCGGACTAGCGGGGGGGCTAAGCACCGGGGAGCTGTTTTTT CASSQAGLAGGLSTGELFF
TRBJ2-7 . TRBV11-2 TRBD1 TGTGCCAGCAGCGGACAGGAAAAACCCTACGAGCAGTACTTC CASSGQEKPYEQYF
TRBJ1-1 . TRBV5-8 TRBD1 TGTGCCAGCACTAAACAGGGGTGGAACACTGAAGCTTTCTTT CASTKQGWNTEAFF